Listed below are T cell receptor beta chains from one sample, sequenced in a study of shared clonotypes between healthy human individuals. Sequencing used immunoSEQ multiplex PCR; TCRdb keeps in-frame clones, though not all of them. The sample has 190,000 or so clones; 85% to 95% are singletons. Sequences were obtained from naive CD4+ T cells sorted from blood. These TCRs come from a woman aged 25 to 39 in good health. Each CDR3 is given with its conserved first and last residue. Each record gives: J gene, D gene, V gene, clone size, CDR3 protein, CDR3 DNA. A D gene is named only where the DNA matches it firmly. Clone size is not always given. Where it is, it says once, few, many or a class for expanded clones.

TRBJ2-5 . TRBV28 . CASSPPWGAREQYF TGTGCCAGCAGTCCCCCGTGGGGGGCCCGGGAGCAGTACTTC
TRBJ1-2 . TRBV9 few CASSVAGMSGYTF TGTGCCAGCAGCGTAGCTGGGATGAGTGGCTACACCTTC
TRBJ2-2 . TRBV10-1 . CASSEFKGPNTGELFF TGCGCCAGCAGTGAGTTTAAGGGTCCGAACACCGGGGAGCTGTTTTTT
TRBJ2-7 . TRBV28 . CASSQGGRAYEQYF TGTGCCAGCTCGCAAGGGGGAAGGGCCTACGAGCAGTACTTC
TRBJ2-1 TRBD2 TRBV5-8 . CASSGELLADYNEQFF TGTGCCAGCAGCGGGGAGCTTCTAGCGGACTACAATGAGCAGTTCTTC
TRBJ2-7 . TRBV11-2 . CASSFGGRSYEQYF TGTGCCAGCAGCTTCGGGGGCCGGTCCTACGAGCAGTACTTC
TRBJ1-5 . TRBV7-4 . CASSFTGIQPQHF TGTGCCAGCAGCTTTACAGGGATCCAGCCCCAGCATTTT
TRBJ1-5 . TRBV28 . CASSFPGGNQPQHF TGTGCCAGCAGTTTTCCAGGGGGCAATCAGCCCCAGCATTTT
TRBJ2-7 . TRBV19 . CASSIGYEQYF TGTGCCAGTAGTATAGGCTACGAGCAGTACTTC
TRBJ1-1 TRBD1 TRBV15 . CATSRDLTGTEAFF TGTGCCACCAGCAGAGATTTGACAGGGACTGAAGCTTTCTTT
TRBJ1-1 . TRBV4-1 . CASNHGRSGGTEAFF TGCGCCAGCAACCACGGTCGTAGCGGGGGGACTGAAGCTTTCTTT
TRBJ2-7 . TRBV11-2 . CASSLDLRRGGLRREQYF TGTGCCAGCAGCTTAGATCTAAGGAGGGGGGGACTCCGTCGCGAGCAGTACTTC
TRBJ2-7 . TRBV21-1 . CASSKGFGYWEHEQYF TGTGCCAGCAGCAAAGGATTTGGGTACTGGGAGCACGAGCAGTACTTC
TRBJ1-5 TRBD1 TRBV2 . CASSLQGAGNQPQHF TGTGCCAGCAGCCTACAGGGGGCTGGCAATCAGCCCCAGCATTTT
TRBJ2-1 TRBD2 TRBV2 . CASSERRGRGNEQFF TGTGCCAGCAGTGAACGGCGCGGGAGAGGTAATGAGCAGTTCTTC
TRBJ2-7 . TRBV28 . CASSLGGASGTYEQYF TGTGCCAGCAGTTTAGGGGGCGCGTCGGGGACCTACGAGCAGTACTTC
TRBJ1-1 . TRBV19 . CASREGRVITEAFF TGTGCCAGTAGGGAAGGCAGGGTGATCACTGAAGCTTTCTTT
TRBJ1-1 . TRBV2 once CASSGDTRPSEAFF TGTGCCAGCAGTGGGGACACGAGACCATCTGAAGCTTTCTTT
TRBJ1-3 . TRBV5-1 . CASSPTGTTGGNTIYF TGCGCCAGCAGCCCTACTGGTACGACAGGTGGAAACACCATATATTTT
TRBJ2-7 . TRBV7-9 . CASSPVGGEQYF TGTGCCAGCAGCCCCGTGGGGGGTGAGCAGTACTTC
TRBJ2-7 . TRBV27 . CASSLSERRPPSEQYF TGTGCCAGCAGTTTATCGGAGCGGCGCCCACCCTCCGAGCAGTACTTC
TRBJ2-1 TRBD2 TRBV5-1 . CASSRGGSSYNEQFF TGCGCCAGCAGCAGAGGCGGGAGCTCCTACAATGAGCAGTTCTTC
TRBJ2-2 . TRBV28 . CASTPPTGTRTTGELFF TGTGCCAGCACCCCGCCGACCGGGACAAGGACGACCGGGGAGCTGTTTTTT
TRBJ1-5 . TRBV7-2 . CASSLQVHQPQHF TGTGCCAGCAGCTTACAGGTACATCAGCCCCAGCATTTT
TRBJ2-1 . TRBV12-5 . CASGYRTENNEQFF TGTGCTAGTGGTTACCGGACAGAAAACAATGAGCAGTTCTTC
TRBJ1-4 TRBD1 TRBV5-1 . CASSSGQGWTNEKLFF TGCGCCAGCAGCTCGGGACAGGGATGGACTAATGAAAAACTGTTTTTT
TRBJ2-3 TRBD2 TRBV6-5 once CASSYSVAGIQYF TGTGCCAGCAGTTACTCGGTAGCGGGTATACAGTATTTT
TRBJ2-5 . TRBV2 . CASSDSPLAYQETQYF TGTGCCAGCAGTGATTCTCCTCTAGCGTACCAAGAGACCCAGTACTTC